Given below is one TCR beta chain in context. Per germline, CDR1 LNHDA and CDR2 SQIVND (reference sequence). V shed 3 bases and J shed 2 bases, with 7 bases lying between them. CDR3 length: 14 residues. Authors' processing steps: Amplification with reference gene primers provided the estimates of nucleated cell counts. Clones were sequenced by immunoSEQ multiplex PCR, and TCRdb holds only the in-frame ones, with some missing. V and J calls plus clone size are reproduced from that table; the DNA served to infer D and trimming. The profile shows 150,000 to 200,000 clones, more than 75% of them singletons. The data originate from a study of blood T cell repertoires in COVID-19. At the level of the study: Researchers got acute and convalescent COVID-19 samples from the United States, Italy and Spain.

This clonotype originated in a person aged 70 to 85 with COVID-19, enrolled during active disease. The sample comprised peripheral blood. This rearrangement joins TRBV19 to TRBJ2-2; no clear D gene. As DNA, the CDR3 is TGTGCCAGTAGTATCCCCCCAAACACCGGGGAGCTGTTTTTT. It encodes CASSIPPNTGELFF.